Each of the 20 T cell receptor beta chains below was sequenced from the same sample in a study of cytomegalovirus exposure and HLA in healthy donors. PCR amplification relied on 60 Vbeta primers (plus 13 Jbeta primers). Clones were sequenced by immunoSEQ multiplex PCR, and TCRdb holds only the in-frame ones, with some missing. The sample includes about 170,000 clones, roughly three quarters of them seen just once. Sequenced sample: PBMCs. These TCRs come from a woman between 45 and 60 years old in good health and CMV-seropositive.

V and J are TRBV30 and TRBJ2-5, with D possibly being TRBD2 (6 bases). The germline V and J ends were trimmed by 4 bases and 4 bases, with 19 bases remaining between them. The CDR3 loop spans 15 amino acids. Germline V gives CDR1 GTSNPN, CDR2 SVGIG (reference sequence). The CDR3, as DNA: TGTGCCTGGAAGATGGTTGCTAGCGCCCGAGAGACCCAGTACTTC. Translation: CAWKMVASARETQYF.

This chain joins TRBV9 and TRBJ2-2; D is perhaps TRBD1 (5 bases). The germline gives CDR1 SGDLS, CDR2 YYNGEE. The CDR3 is 16 amino acids. Trimming left V 0 bases short and J 3 bases short, with 12 bases between. CDR3 in DNA: TGTGCCAGCAGCGTAGACGGCCAGGGTTACACCGGGGAGCTGTTTTTT. Translated: CASSVDGQGYTGELFF.

J is TRBJ2-1 and V is TRBV6-1; 10 bases match TRBD2. Losses at the gene ends were 3 bases for V and 0 bases for J; bases not matched to a gene: 11. The CDR3 is 19 residues long. In germline, CDR1 is MNHNS, CDR2 SASEGT. The CDR3: CASSEVGGLAASSYNEQFF. The CDR3 DNA reads as TGTGCCAGCAGTGAGGTGGGAGGACTAGCGGCCAGCTCCTACAATGAGCAGTTCTTC.

The gene calls are TRBV7-2 and TRBJ2-1, with TRBD1 matching 7 bases. The CDR3 consists of 17 residues. In germline, CDR1 is SGHTA, CDR2 FQGNSA. V shed 6 bases, J shed 6 bases, and the junction held 17 bases outside the gene matches. DNA of the CDR3: TGTGCCAGCAGACTTAGAGTGGATTGGGCAGGGGGCAATGAGCAGTTCTTC. This sequence encodes CASRLRVDWAGGNEQFF.

This chain connects TRBV28 to TRBJ1-2; a weak D match, TRBD1 (6 bases). The CDR3 is 13 amino acids. V lost 6 bases, J lost 7 bases, and 15 bases lay in between. Germline-derived CDR1 and CDR2 are MDHEN and SYDVKM. The CDR3 nucleotides are TGTGCCAGCAGCGACCCAGGGGCTGGTGGCTACACCTTC. This translates into CASSDPGAGGYTF.

This clone was seen only a few times. As DNA, the CDR3 is TGCGCCAGCAGCCGCACGGACAGGGGCTCCTACGAGCAGTACTTC. Its translation: CASSRTDRGSYEQYF. The chain carries TRBV4-3 and TRBJ2-7, with TRBD1 matching 9 bases. V dropped 4 bases and J dropped 0; count of bases not matched to a gene: 4. Germline-derived CDR1 and CDR2 are LGHNA and YSLEER. The CDR3 sequence is 15 residues long.

This clone was seen only once. The chain combines TRBV2 with TRBJ1-1, with 8 bases aligning to TRBD1. The length of the CDR3 is 13 residues. The V gene's germline CDR1 is SNHLY and CDR2 FYNNEI. V lost 7 bases and J lost 1; bases outside the gene matches: 2. The CDR3 DNA follows: TGTGCCAGCAAAGGGACAGGGAACACTGAAGCTTTCTTT. It encodes CASKGTGNTEAFF.

This clone was detected only once. The chain couples TRBV7-6 to TRBJ2-6; 9 positions match TRBD2. Trimming took 3 bases from V and 1 from J; bases not matched to a gene: 4. This CDR3 region has 17 residues. Per germline, CDR1 SGHVS and CDR2 FNYEAQ. The CDR3 DNA reads as TGTGCCAGCAGCTTTGAGACTAGCGGTTCTGGGGCCAACGTCCTGACTTTC. Encoded protein: CASSFETSGSGANVLTF. Variable domain in full (rest from reference TRBV7-6 and TRBJ2-6): GAGVSQSPRYKVTKRGQDVALRCDPISGHVSLYWYRQALGQGPEFLTYFNYEAQQDKSGLPNDRFSAERPEGSISTLTIQRTEQRDSAMYRCASSFETSGSGANVLTFGAGSRLTVL.

The chain employs TRBV11-2 and TRBJ1-2; D is ambiguous. The CDR3 contains 13 residues. Germline CDR1 SGHAT, CDR2 FQNNGV. V lost 0 bases and J lost 13, with 15 bases in between. CDR3 in amino acids: CASSLDPRKRGTF. The CDR3 bases are TGTGCCAGCAGCTTAGATCCCCGGAAGCGAGGCACCTTC.

This clone showed up just a few times. The chain combines TRBV7-9 with TRBJ2-5, with D maybe TRBD1 (6 bases). The CDR3 contains 18 residues. The germline gives CDR1 SEHNR, CDR2 FQNEAQ (reference sequence). Trimming removed 5 bases at V and 9 bases at J, with 31 bases between. For the CDR3, the DNA is TGTGCCAGCAGCCATTGGGGGCTACTGGTGGGGGAAGGAAGGTCCCAGTACTTC. Protein: CASSHWGLLVGEGRSQYF.

The chain has TRBV28 and TRBJ1-2; perhaps TRBD1 as D (6 bases). The CDR3 extends over 12 amino acids. V dropped 5 bases and J dropped 6 bases, with 10 bases sitting between them. Per germline, CDR1 MDHEN and CDR2 SYDVKM. The CDR3 is CASSTGLHGYTF. CDR3 coding DNA: TGTGCCAGCAGTACAGGGTTGCATGGCTACACCTTC.

V gene TRBV7-9 combines with J gene TRBJ2-7; 8 bases agree with TRBD2. From germline, CDR1 is SEHNR and CDR2 FQNEAQ (reference sequence). Losses at the gene ends were 5 bases for V and 4 bases for J; bases not matched to a gene: 10. The CDR3 has 15 amino acids. The CDR3 sequence is CASSPAPAGVYEQYF. CDR3 bases: TGTGCCAGCAGCCCGGCTCCAGCGGGGGTATACGAGCAGTACTTC.

In this sample, this clone turned up a few times. The chain carries TRBV5-1 and TRBJ1-4; TRBD1 agrees at 9 bases. Germline assignment: CDR1 SGHRS and CDR2 YFSETQ. Trimming took 4 bases from V and 8 from J; bases not matched to a gene: 12. CDR3 length: 16 amino acids. The CDR3 nucleotides are TGCGCCAGCAGCCTCCAAGGACAGGGGCGAGGAGAAAAACTGTTTTTT. This gives the protein CASSLQGQGRGEKLFF.

The chain joins TRBV28 to TRBJ1-1; 11 bases fit TRBD1. The CDR3 is 12 residues long. In germline, CDR1 is MDHEN, CDR2 SYDVKM. V lost 8 bases and J lost 8; bases outside the gene matches: 4. The CDR3 region is CASHGQGAEAFF. CDR3 in DNA: TGTGCCAGCCATGGACAGGGGGCAGAAGCTTTCTTT.

Details on this clone: In the same sample, other DNA sequences code for this CDR3. The chain links TRBV5-1 to TRBJ1-1; 7 bases map to TRBD1. CDR1 and CDR2 (germline): SGHRS, YFSETQ. V lost 3 bases and J lost 3; bases outside the gene matches: 2. The CDR3 is made up of 13 amino acids. DNA of the CDR3: TGCGCCAGCAGCTCTCAGGGGGACACTGAAGCTTTCTTT. Protein sequence: CASSSQGDTEAFF.

The chain combines TRBV27 with TRBJ1-2; D is ambiguous. CDR1 and CDR2 (germline): MNHEY, SMNVEV (reference sequence). This CDR3 is 13 amino acids long. V was shortened by 6 bases and J by 8 bases, with 16 bases between the two germline ends. For the CDR3, the DNA is TGTGCCAGCAGGCTCCTCGAGAGCGCGGGCTACACCTTC. The encoded protein is CASRLLESAGYTF.

The chain combines TRBV6-5 with TRBJ1-1, with D unclear. The germline CDR1 and CDR2 sequences are MNHEY and SVGAGI. The CDR3 is 13 residues long. Trimming pared 6 bases from V and 3 bases from J, leaving 11 bases between. The DNA of the CDR3 is TGTGCCAGCAGACGTGGACTGGACACTGAAGCTTTCTTT. Protein product: CASRRGLDTEAFF.

This chain uses TRBV6-6 with TRBJ1-2; a weak D match, TRBD1 (6 bases). Germline-derived CDR1 and CDR2 are MNHNY and SVGAGI (reference sequence). V lost 5 bases, J lost 8 bases, and 18 bases lay in between. The CDR3 contains 14 residues. The CDR3, as DNA: TGTGCCAGCAGTCGCCGGGAGGGGGATCGAGGCTACACCTTC. It translates to CASSRREGDRGYTF.

This rearrangement joins TRBV19 to TRBJ2-1, with 14 bases matching TRBD2. This CDR3 has 16 amino acids. With 1 base clipped from V and 9 bases from J, the junction kept 5 bases outside the gene matches. CDR1 and CDR2 (germline): LNHDA, SQIVND (reference sequence). CDR3 DNA: TGTGCCAGTAGTATAGGGCGGACTAGCGGGAGGATTGAGCAGTTCTTC. The encoded protein is CASSIGRTSGRIEQFF. Based on the CDR3 plus reference TRBV19 and TRBJ2-1, the full variable domain is DGGITQSPKYLFRKEGQNVTLSCEQNLNHDAMYWYRQDPGQGLRLIYYSQIVNDFQKGDIAEGYSVSREKKESFPLTVTSAQKNPTAFYLCASSIGRTSGRIEQFFGPGTRLTVL.

The chain carries TRBV5-4 and TRBJ1-1, with D uncertain. Per germline, CDR1 SGHNT and CDR2 YYREEE (reference sequence). The CDR3 is made up of 15 amino acids. The V end was cut by 4 bases, the J end by 1 base, with 14 bases between. The CDR3 loop reads CASSRVFQENTEAFF. CDR3 in DNA: TGTGCCAGCAGCCGTGTATTCCAGGAGAACACTGAAGCTTTCTTT.